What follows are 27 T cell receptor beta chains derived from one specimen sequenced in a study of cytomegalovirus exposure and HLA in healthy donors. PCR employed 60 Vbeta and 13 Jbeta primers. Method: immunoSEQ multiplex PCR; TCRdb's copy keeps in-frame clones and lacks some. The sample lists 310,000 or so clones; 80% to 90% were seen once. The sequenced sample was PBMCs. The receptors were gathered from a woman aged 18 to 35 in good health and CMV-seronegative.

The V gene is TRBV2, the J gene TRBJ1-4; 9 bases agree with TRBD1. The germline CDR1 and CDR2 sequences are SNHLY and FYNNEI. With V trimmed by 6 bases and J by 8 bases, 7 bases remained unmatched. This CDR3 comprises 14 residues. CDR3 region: CASRTPGQGEKLFF. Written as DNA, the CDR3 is TGTGCCAGCAGGACCCCGGGACAGGGAGAAAAACTGTTTTTT.

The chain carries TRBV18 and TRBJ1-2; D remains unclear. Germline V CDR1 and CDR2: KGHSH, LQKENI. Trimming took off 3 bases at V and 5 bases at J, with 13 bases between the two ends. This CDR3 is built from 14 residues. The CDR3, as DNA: TGTGCCAGCTCACCGGTCCTAGGTGAATATGGCTACACCTTC. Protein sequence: CASSPVLGEYGYTF.

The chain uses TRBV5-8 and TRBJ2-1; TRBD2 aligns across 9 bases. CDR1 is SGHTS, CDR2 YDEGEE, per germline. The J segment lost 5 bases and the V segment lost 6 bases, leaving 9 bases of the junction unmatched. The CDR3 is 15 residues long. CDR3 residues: CASTAGGYGNNEQFF. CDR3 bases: TGTGCCAGCACCGCGGGGGGGTATGGAAACAATGAGCAGTTCTTC.

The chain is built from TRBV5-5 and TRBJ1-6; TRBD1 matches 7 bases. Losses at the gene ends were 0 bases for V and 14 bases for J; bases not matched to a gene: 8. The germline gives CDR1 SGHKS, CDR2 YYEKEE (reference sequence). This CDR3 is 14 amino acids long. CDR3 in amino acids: CASSLAGTASTLHF. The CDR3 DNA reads TGTGCCAGCAGCTTGGCCGGGACAGCGTCCACCCTCCACTTT.

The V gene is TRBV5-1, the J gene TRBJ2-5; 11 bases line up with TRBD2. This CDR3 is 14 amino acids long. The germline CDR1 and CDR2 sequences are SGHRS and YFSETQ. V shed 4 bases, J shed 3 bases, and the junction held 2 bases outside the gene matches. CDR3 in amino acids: CASSGGLAEETQYF. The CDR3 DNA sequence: TGCGCCAGCAGCGGGGGACTAGCGGAAGAGACCCAGTACTTC.

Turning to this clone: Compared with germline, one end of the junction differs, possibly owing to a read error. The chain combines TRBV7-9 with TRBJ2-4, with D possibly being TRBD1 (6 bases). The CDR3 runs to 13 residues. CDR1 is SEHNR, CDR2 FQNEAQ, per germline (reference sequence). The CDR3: CASSYTGMNTQYF. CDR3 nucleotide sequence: TGTGCCAGCAGCTACACAGGGATGAACACTCAGTACTTC.

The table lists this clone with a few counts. CDR3 nucleotide sequence: TGTGCCACACAAGGGGCGGCGGCGAATGGCTACACCTTC. It codes for CATQGAAANGYTF. The V and J genes are TRBV27 and TRBJ1-2; possible D gene TRBD1, 5 bases. The CDR3 spans 13 residues. Germline V CDR1 and CDR2: MNHEY, SMNVEV (reference sequence). Between the trimmed V and J ends, which lost 10 bases and 6 bases, there was a span of 18 bases.

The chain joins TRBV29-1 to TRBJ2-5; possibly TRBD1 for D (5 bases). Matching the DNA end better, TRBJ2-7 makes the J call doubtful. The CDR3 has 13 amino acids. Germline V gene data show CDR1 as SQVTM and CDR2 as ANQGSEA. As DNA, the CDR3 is TGCAGCGTAAGGGGCTTTAGCTCCTACGAGCAGTACTTC. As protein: CSVRGFSSYEQYF.

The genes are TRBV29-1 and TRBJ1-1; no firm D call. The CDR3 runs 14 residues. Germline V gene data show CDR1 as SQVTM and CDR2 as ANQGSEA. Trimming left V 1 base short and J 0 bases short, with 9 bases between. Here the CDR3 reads CSVEGRNMNTEAFF. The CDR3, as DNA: TGCAGCGTTGAAGGGCGGAACATGAACACTGAAGCTTTCTTT.

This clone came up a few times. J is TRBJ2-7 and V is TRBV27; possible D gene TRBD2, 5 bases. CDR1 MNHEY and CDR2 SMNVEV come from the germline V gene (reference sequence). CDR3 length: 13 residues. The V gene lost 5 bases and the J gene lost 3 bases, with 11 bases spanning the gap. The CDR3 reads CASSPGWDYEQYF. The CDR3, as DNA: TGTGCCAGCAGTCCGGGATGGGACTACGAGCAGTACTTC.

Written as DNA, the CDR3 is TGCGCCAGCAGCTCTTCGGGGGGAGGAGAGACCCAGTACTTC. This codes for CASSSSGGGETQYF. This chain joins TRBV5-1 and TRBJ2-5; 7 bases are a match to TRBD2. The CDR3 consists of 14 residues. CDR1 is SGHRS and CDR2 is YFSETQ in the germline V gene. The J segment lost 4 bases and the V segment lost 3 bases, leaving 6 bases of the junction unmatched.

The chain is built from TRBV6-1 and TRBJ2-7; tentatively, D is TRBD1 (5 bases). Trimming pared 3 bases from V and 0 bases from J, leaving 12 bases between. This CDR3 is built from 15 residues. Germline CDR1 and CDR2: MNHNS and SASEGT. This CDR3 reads CASSDWSGSSYEQYF. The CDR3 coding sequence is TGTGCCAGCAGTGATTGGTCAGGGTCCTCCTACGAGCAGTACTTC.

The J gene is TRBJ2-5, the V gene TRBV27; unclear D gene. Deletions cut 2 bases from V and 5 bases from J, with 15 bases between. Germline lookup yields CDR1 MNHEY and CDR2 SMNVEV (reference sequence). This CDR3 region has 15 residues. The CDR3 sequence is CASSLGALRGETQYF. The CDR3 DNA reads TGTGCCAGCAGTTTAGGAGCGCTCCGTGGGGAGACCCAGTACTTC.

This CDR3 is CASSRRREDYGYTF. The CDR3 bases are TGTGCCAGCAGTCGACGCAGGGAAGACTATGGCTACACCTTC. The genes are TRBV7-9 and TRBJ1-2; weak D call: TRBD1 (5 bases). Trimming took 6 bases from V and 3 from J, leaving 14 bases between them. Germline-derived CDR1 and CDR2 are SEHNR and FQNEAQ (reference sequence). The CDR3 totals 14 residues.

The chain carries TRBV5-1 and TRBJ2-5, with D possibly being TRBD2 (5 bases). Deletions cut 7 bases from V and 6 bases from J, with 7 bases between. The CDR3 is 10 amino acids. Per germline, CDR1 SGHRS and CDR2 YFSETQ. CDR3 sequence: CASGEKTQYF. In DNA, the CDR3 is TGCGCCAGCGGGGAGAAGACCCAGTACTTC.

CDR3 residues: CAAREGGGVSYEQYF. DNA for the CDR3: TGTGCCGCCCGAGAGGGCGGGGGGGTCTCCTACGAGCAGTACTTC. The V and J genes are TRBV10-3 and TRBJ2-7; 9 bases agree with TRBD2. The CDR3 sequence is 15 residues long. CDR1 and CDR2 from the germline V gene are ENHRY and SYGVKD. With V trimmed by 11 bases and J by 0 bases, 11 bases remained unmatched.

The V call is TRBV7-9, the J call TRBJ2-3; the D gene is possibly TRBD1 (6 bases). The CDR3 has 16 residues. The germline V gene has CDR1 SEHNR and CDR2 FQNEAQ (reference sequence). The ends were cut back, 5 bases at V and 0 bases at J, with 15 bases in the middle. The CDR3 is CASSPGQIPSTDTQYF. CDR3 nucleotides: TGTGCCAGCAGCCCTGGACAGATCCCTAGCACAGATACGCAGTATTTT.

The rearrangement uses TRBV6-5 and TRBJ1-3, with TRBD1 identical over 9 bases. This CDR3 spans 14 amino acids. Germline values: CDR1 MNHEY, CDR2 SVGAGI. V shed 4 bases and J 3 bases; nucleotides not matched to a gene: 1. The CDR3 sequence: CASSWGQGGNTIYF. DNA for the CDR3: TGTGCCAGCAGTTGGGGACAGGGTGGAAACACCATATATTTT.

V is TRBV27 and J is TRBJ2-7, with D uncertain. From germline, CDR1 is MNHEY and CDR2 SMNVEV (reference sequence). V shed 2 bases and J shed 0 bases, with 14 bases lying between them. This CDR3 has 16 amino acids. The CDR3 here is CASSLQFTGYSYEQYF. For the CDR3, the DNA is TGTGCCAGCAGTTTACAATTCACCGGGTACTCCTACGAGCAGTACTTC.

CDR3 amino acids: CASSPLAGGYGYTF. In nucleotides, the CDR3 is TGTGCCAGCAGCCCCCTAGCGGGGGGCTATGGCTACACCTTC. The chain couples TRBV7-2 to TRBJ1-2; D is perhaps TRBD1 (5 bases). Germline CDR1 and CDR2: SGHTA and FQGNSA. This CDR3 is 14 amino acids long. The germline V and J ends were trimmed by 5 bases and 4 bases, with 14 bases remaining between them.

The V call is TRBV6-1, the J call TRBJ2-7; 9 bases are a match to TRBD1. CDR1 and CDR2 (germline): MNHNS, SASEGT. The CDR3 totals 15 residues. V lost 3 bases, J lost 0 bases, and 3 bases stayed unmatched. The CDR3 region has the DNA TGTGCCAGCAGTGACGCGACAGGGGGCTCCTACGAGCAGTACTTC. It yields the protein CASSDATGGSYEQYF.

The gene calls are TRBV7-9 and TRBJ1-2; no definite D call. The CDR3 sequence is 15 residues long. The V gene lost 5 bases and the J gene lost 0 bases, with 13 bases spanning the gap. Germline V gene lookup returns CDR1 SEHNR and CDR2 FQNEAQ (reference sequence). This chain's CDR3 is CASSDLDLPNYGYTF. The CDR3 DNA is TGTGCCAGCAGCGACTTGGACTTGCCTAACTATGGCTACACCTTC. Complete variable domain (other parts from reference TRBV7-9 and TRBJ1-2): DTGVSQNPRHKITKRGQNVTFRCDPISEHNRLYWYRQTLGQGPEFLTYFQNEAQLEKSRLLSDRFSAERPKGSFSTLEIQRTEQGDSAMYLCASSDLDLPNYGYTFGSGTRLTVV.

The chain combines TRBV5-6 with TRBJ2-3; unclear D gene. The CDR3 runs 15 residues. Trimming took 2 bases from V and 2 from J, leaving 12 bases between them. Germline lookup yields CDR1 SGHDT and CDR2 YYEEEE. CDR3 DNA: TGTGCCAGCAGCTTAGCTATTAAAAACACAGATACGCAGTATTTT. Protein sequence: CASSLAIKNTDTQYF.

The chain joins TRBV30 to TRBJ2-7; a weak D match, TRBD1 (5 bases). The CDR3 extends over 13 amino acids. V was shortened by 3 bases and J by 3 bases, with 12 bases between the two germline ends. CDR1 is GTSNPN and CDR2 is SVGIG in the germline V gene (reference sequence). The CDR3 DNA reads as TGTGCCTGGAGCCCGGCAGGGTTCTACGAGCAGTACTTC. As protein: CAWSPAGFYEQYF.

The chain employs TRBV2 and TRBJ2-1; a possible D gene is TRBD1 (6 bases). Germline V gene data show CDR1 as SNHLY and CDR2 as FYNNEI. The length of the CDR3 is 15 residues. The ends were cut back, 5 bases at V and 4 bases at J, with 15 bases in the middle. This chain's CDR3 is CASSIRQEPYNEQFF. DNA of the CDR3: TGTGCCAGCAGTATTCGACAGGAACCTTACAATGAGCAGTTCTTC.

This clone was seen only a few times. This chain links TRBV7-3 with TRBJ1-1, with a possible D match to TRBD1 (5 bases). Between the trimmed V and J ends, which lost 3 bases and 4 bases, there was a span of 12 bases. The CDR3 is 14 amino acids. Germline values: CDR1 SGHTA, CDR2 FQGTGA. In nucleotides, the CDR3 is TGTGCCAGCAGCTTGGATCAAAGGGGCACTGAAGCTTTCTTT. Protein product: CASSLDQRGTEAFF.

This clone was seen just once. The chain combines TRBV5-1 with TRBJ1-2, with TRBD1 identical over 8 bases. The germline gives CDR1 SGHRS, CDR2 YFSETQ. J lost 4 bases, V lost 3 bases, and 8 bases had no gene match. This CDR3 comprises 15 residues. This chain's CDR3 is CASSWGTGDPYGYTF. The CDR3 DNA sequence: TGCGCCAGCAGCTGGGGGACAGGCGACCCCTATGGCTACACCTTC.